This paragraph covers one T cell receptor (beta chain) sequence. It has no known antigen specificity. No base quality information exists; no much larger clone differs at one position. This entry belongs to a study of T-cell memory formation after mild COVID-19 (dated by TCRdb to the early 2020s). About the full investigation: Most TCR sequence clusters were specific to one of the two donors. The cohort was made up of two young adult volunteers, one female and one male, who were previously healthy. T-cell clones expanding and contracting after mild COVID-19 in two donors were tracked by longitudinal TCRalpha and TCRbeta repertoire sequencing. Here is what the overall study found, with its caveats: Clones that contracted from day 15 to 85 showed balanced CD4/CD8 phenotypes, whereas a second wave of clones that expanded from day 15 to 37 leaned towards CD4+. SARS-CoV-2 specificity was not confirmed for the second-wave clones peaking on day 37. Contracting CD4+ clones were found mainly in CM and EM memory subsets, while CD8+ clones were enriched in EMRA. Only a couple of mild cases were covered by the study, and larger cohorts that include severe cases with pre-infection samples were considered necessary. The detection of some responding clones in pre-infection memory suggests that pre-existing cross-reactive memory T cells joined the SARS-CoV-2 response.

Ficoll-Paque density gradient centrifugation was the method used to isolate PBMCs. The run used an Illumina NovaSeq 6000. Using 5'RACE with constant-segment primers, TCRalpha and TCRbeta cDNA libraries were constructed, with sample barcodes and unique molecular identifiers added in the process. RNA was extracted from every sample with Trizol reagent. The libraries were amplified in two PCR steps, and the second step added a second sample barcode and Illumina TruSeq adapters. Sequencing of libraries was performed on an Illumina NovaSeq with 2 x 150 bp paired-end reads. The study's own analysis went as follows. Demultiplexing of reads and collapsing into UMI-guided consensus sequences were performed with migec v1.2.7. With mixcr v2.1.11, UMI consensuses were aligned to TRA and TRB V and J templates and assembled into clonotypes. A clonotype was counted as expanded or contracted only if both edgeR and NoisET called the change significant, with noise models trained on biological replicates. For edgeR calls, the cutoffs were a false discovery rate-adjusted p below 0.01 and a log2 fold-change threshold of 1. As an exploratory analysis of dynamics, max-normalized trajectories of the 1000 most abundant clonotypes were examined with PCA combined with hierarchical clustering. Separately sequenced CD4+ and CD8+ repertoires were used to assign a CD4 or CD8 phenotype to each responding clone. The public reads were run again by TCRdb, first through fastp at Q25 and then through MiXCR, and only productive beta chains were kept. Rows matching on CDR3 protein sequence are summarized as one entry with the most common DNA and genes. Here the V and J calls rest on TCRdb's processing, not on the authors' analysis. This sample comprises over 400,000 distinct CDR3 sequences, about a quarter of them detected only once. In total, the top ten clones hold approximately 14% of the sample.

From cysteine to phenylalanine, the CDR3 is 13 amino acids long. Only the CDR3 region is kept as DNA, spanning 39 bases read in frame from base 1. The TCR originated in an adult woman who had mild COVID-19 (a few samples of this study predate the infection). The sample titles of this study are shuffled in the database, so cell type and time point are left out; the donor was told from shared clones. Specimen: PBMCs or a T cell subset sorted from them (not recorded which). The V gene is TRBV21-1 and the J gene is TRBJ1-2; no DNA check was done on the table's D call, TRBD1. TRBV21-1 is recorded as a pseudogene. DNA sequence: TGTGCCAGCAGTACGACAGGGGGCAATGGCTACACCTTC. The encoded protein is CASSTTGGNGYTF.